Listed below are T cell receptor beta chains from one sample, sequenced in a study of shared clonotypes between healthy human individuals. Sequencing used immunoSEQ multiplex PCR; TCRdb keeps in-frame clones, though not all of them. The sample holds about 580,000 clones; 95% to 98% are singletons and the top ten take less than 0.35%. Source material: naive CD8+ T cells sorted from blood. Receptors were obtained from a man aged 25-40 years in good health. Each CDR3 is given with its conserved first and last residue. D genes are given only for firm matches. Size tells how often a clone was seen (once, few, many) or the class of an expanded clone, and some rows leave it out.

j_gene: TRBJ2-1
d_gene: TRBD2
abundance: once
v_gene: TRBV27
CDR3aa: CASSPTSGRAGVEQFF
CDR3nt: TGTGCCAGCAGCCCCACTAGCGGGAGGGCCGGGGTTGAGCAGTTCTTC

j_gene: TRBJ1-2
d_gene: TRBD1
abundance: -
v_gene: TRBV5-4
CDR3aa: CASSLVDTGGYGYTF
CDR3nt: TGTGCCAGCAGCTTGGTAGATACAGGGGGCTATGGCTACACCTTC

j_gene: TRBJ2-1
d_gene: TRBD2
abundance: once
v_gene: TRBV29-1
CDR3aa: CSVAWGTSGSSDEQFF
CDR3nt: TGCAGCGTCGCGTGGGGGACTAGCGGGAGTTCGGATGAGCAGTTCTTC

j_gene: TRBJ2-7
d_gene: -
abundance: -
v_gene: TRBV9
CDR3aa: CASSGTRTPAYEQYF
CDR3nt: TGTGCCAGCAGCGGGACCCGGACCCCCGCCTACGAGCAGTACTTC

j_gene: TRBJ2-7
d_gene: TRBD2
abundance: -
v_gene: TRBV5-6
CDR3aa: CASSWMTSGSHEQYF
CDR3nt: TGTGCCAGCAGCTGGATGACTAGCGGTTCCCACGAGCAGTACTTC

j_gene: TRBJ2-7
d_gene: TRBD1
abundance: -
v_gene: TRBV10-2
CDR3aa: CASTPGTGVYEQYF
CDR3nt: TGCGCCAGCACCCCCGGGACAGGGGTCTACGAGCAGTACTTC

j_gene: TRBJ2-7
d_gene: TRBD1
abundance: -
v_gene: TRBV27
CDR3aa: CASSFAGTGNEQYF
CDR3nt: TGTGCCAGCTCATTCGCCGGGACAGGGAACGAGCAGTACTTC

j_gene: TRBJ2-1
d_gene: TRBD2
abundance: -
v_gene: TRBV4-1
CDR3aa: CASSQDRLAGARTYNEQFF
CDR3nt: TGCGCCAGCAGCCAAGATCGGCTAGCGGGAGCTAGAACCTACAATGAGCAGTTCTTC

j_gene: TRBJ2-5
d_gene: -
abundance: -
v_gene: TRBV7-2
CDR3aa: CASSSEGGKETQYF
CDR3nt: TGTGCCAGCAGCTCCGAAGGGGGGAAAGAGACCCAGTACTTC

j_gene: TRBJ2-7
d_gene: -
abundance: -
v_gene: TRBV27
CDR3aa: CASSLSLPGMTYEQYF
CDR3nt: TGTGCCAGCAGTTTATCGTTGCCAGGGATGACCTACGAGCAGTACTTC

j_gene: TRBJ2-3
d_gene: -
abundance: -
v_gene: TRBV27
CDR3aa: CASSLGAGTDTQYF
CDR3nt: TGTGCCAGCAGTTTGGGGGCAGGTACAGATACGCAGTATTTT

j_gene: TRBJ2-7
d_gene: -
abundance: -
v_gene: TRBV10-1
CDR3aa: CASSEDNRSAGFFSYEQYF
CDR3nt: TGCGCCAGCAGTGAGGATAATCGGTCGGCGGGCTTCTTCTCCTACGAGCAGTACTTC

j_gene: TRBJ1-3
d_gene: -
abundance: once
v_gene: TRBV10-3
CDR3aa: CAISETGSGNTIYF
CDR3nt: TGTGCCATCAGTGAAACAGGGAGCGGAAACACCATATATTTT

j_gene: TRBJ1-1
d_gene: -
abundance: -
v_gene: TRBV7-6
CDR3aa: CASTLGGSNTEAFF
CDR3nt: TGTGCCAGCACCTTGGGGGGTTCGAACACTGAAGCTTTCTTT

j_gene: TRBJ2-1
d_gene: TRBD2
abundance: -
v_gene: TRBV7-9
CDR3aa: CASSLEVTSGRFSYNEQFF
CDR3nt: TGTGCCAGCAGCTTAGAGGTGACTAGCGGGAGGTTCTCCTACAATGAGCAGTTCTTC

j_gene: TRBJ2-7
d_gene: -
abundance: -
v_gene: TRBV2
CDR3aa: CASRTYSSWGSYEQYF
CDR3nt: TGTGCCAGCAGGACCTACAGTTCCTGGGGCTCCTACGAGCAGTACTTC

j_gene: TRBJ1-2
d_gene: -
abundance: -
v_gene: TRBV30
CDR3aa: CAWSVSAGNYGYTF
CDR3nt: TGTGCCTGGAGCGTAAGCGCAGGAAACTATGGCTACACCTTC

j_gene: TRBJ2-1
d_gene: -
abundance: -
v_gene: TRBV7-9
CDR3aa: CASSLTHSGPYNEQFF
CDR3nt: TGTGCCAGCAGCTTAACCCATAGCGGACCATACAATGAGCAGTTCTTC

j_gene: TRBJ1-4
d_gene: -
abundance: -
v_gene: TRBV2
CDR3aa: CASSESREKLFF
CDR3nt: TGTGCCAGCAGTGAATCCCGTGAAAAACTGTTTTTT

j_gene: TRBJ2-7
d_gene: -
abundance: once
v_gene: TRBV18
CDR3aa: CASSPLAGWYEQYF
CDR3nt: TGTGCCAGCTCACCACTGGCCGGGTGGTACGAGCAGTACTTC

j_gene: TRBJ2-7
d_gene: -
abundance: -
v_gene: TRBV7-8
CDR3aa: CASSLELNYEQYF
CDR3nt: TGTGCCAGCAGCTTAGAACTGAACTACGAGCAGTACTTC

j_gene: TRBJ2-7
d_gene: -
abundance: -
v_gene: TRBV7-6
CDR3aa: CASSLQETYEQYF
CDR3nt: TGTGCCAGCAGCTTACAGGAAACCTACGAGCAGTACTTC

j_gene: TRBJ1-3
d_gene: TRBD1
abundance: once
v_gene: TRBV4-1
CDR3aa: CASSTTGTGNTIYF
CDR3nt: TGCGCCAGCAGCACGACAGGGACTGGAAACACCATATATTTT

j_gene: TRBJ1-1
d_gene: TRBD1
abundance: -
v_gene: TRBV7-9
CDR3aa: CASSPWDRENTEAFF
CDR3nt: TGTGCCAGCAGCCCTTGGGACAGGGAGAACACTGAAGCTTTCTTT

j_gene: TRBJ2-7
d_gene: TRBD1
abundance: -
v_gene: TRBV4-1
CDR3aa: CASSHLGTGGSSYEQYF
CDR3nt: TGCGCCAGCAGCCACCTAGGGACAGGGGGTTCCTCCTACGAGCAGTACTTC

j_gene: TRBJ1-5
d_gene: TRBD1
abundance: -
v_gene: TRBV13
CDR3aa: CASSWTGTSGPQHF
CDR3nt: TGTGCCAGCAGCTGGACAGGGACCTCAGGGCCCCAGCATTTT

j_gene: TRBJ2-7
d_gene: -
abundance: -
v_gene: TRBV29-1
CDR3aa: CSVEVPGASYEQYF
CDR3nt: TGCAGCGTTGAAGTTCCAGGGGCTAGCTACGAGCAGTACTTC

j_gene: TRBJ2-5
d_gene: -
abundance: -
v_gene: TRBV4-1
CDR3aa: CASSQAPGTQETQYF
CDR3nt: TGCGCCAGCAGCCAAGCCCCAGGGACCCAAGAGACCCAGTACTTC

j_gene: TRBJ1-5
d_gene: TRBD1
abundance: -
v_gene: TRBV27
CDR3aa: CASSPGTAGGQPQHF
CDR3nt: TGTGCCAGCAGTCCCGGGACAGCTGGCGGTCAGCCCCAGCATTTT

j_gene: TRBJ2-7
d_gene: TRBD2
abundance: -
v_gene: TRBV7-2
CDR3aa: CASSLLAGAGEQYF
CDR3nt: TGTGCCAGCAGCTTACTAGCGGGAGCGGGCGAGCAGTACTTC

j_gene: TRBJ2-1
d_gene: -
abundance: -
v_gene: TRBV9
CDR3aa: CASSVSGRADNEQFF
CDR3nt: TGTGCCAGCAGCGTGAGCGGGCGGGCCGACAATGAGCAGTTCTTC

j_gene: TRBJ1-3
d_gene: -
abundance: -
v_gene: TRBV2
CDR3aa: CASSEAGRNARDTIYF
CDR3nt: TGTGCCAGCAGTGAAGCGGGAAGGAACGCAAGAGACACCATATATTTT

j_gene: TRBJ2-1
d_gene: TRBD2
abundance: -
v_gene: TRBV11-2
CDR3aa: CASSLDKGLGNEQFF
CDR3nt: TGTGCCAGCAGCTTAGATAAGGGACTAGGCAATGAGCAGTTCTTC

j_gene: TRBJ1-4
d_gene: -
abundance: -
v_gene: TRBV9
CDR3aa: CASSLRAKPDNEKLFF
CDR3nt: TGTGCCAGCAGCCTCCGGGCAAAACCCGATAATGAAAAACTGTTTTTT

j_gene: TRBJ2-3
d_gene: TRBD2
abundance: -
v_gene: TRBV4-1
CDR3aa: CASSPETSGRSNADTQYF
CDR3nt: TGCGCCAGCAGCCCGGAGACTAGCGGGAGGTCGAACGCAGATACGCAGTATTTT

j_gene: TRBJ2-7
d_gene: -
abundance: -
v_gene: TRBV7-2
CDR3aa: CASSLNVYPSYEQYF
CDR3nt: TGTGCCAGCAGCTTAAACGTTTACCCATCCTACGAGCAGTACTTC

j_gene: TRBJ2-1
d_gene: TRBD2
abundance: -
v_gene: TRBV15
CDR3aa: CATSRVPGEGYNEQFF
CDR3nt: TGTGCCACCAGCAGAGTCCCGGGGGAGGGCTACAATGAGCAGTTCTTC

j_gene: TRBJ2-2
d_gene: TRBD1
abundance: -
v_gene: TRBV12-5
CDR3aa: CASGLDADRGLNTGELFF
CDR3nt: TGTGCTAGTGGTTTGGATGCGGACAGGGGGTTGAACACCGGGGAGCTGTTTTTT

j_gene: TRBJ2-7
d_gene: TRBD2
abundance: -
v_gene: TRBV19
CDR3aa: CASSIDQAGEQYF
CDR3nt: TGTGCCAGTAGTATAGATCAAGCGGGAGAGCAGTACTTC

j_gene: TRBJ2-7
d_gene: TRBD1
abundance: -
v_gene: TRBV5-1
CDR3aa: CASSLEQGAYEQYF
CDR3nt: TGCGCCAGCAGCTTGGAGCAGGGGGCCTACGAGCAGTACTTC

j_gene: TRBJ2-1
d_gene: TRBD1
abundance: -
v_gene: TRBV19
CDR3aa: CASSILQGASRNEQFF
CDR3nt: TGTGCCAGTAGTATCCTACAGGGGGCCTCTCGCAATGAGCAGTTCTTC

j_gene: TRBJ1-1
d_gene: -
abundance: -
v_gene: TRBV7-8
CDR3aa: CASSQGAGQGLNTEAFF
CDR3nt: TGTGCCAGCAGTCAAGGGGCGGGCCAGGGGTTGAACACTGAAGCTTTCTTT

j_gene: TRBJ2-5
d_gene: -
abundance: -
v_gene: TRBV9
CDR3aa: CASSIPGEETQYF
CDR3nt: TGTGCCAGCAGCATACCGGGAGAAGAGACCCAGTACTTC

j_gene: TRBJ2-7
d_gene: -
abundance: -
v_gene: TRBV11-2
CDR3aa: CASSLWGSYEQYF
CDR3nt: TGTGCCAGCAGCTTATGGGGATCCTACGAGCAGTACTTC

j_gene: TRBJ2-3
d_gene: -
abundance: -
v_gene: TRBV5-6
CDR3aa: CASSLGTSTDTQYF
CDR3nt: TGTGCCAGCAGCTTAGGGACTAGCACAGATACGCAGTATTTT

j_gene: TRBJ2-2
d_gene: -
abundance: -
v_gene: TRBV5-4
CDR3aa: CASSLISNTGELFF
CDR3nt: TGTGCCAGCAGCTTGATCTCCAACACCGGGGAGCTGTTTTTT

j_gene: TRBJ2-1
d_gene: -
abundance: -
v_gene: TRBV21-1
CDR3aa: CASRLGSSEQFF
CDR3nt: TGTGCCAGCCGTCTTGGGAGTAGTGAGCAGTTCTTC

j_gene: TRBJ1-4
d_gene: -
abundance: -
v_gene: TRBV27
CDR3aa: CASSLVEKDEKLFF
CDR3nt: TGTGCCAGCAGTTTAGTAGAGAAAGATGAAAAACTGTTTTTT